One sample yielded the 20 T cell receptor beta chains listed below, sequenced in a study of control samples from healthy donors and cancer patients. Generated by immunoSEQ multiplex PCR, the TCRdb table keeps only in-frame clones and is missing some. This table holds under 70,000 clones, approximately 90% found once. The sequenced material came from PBMCs. The receptors were sampled from a woman between 45 and 60 years old with colorectal cancer.

CDR3 nucleotides: TGTGCCAGTAGTATGGAGGTCCCCTATGGCTACACCTTC. This gives the protein CASSMEVPYGYTF. This chain uses TRBV19 with TRBJ1-2; D unclear. Germline V gene sequence: CDR1 LNHDA, CDR2 SQIVND (reference sequence). The CDR3 covers 13 residues. Trimming took 3 bases from V and 4 from J, leaving 9 bases between them.

The CDR3 region is CASSPERTGVEQYF. CDR3 DNA sequence: TGTGCCAGCTCACCGGAAAGGACAGGGGTCGAGCAGTACTTC. The chain links TRBV18 to TRBJ2-7; 9 bases are a match to TRBD1. Germline CDR1 KGHSH, CDR2 LQKENI. The V and J ends lost 3 bases and 6 bases, in that order; junction bases with no gene match: 6. This CDR3 contains 14 residues.

The chain uses TRBV3-1 (or the pseudogene TRBV3-2) and TRBJ1-2, with a possible D match to TRBD1 (6 bases). There are 14 residues in the CDR3. Between the trimmed V and J ends, which lost 10 bases and 2 bases, there was a span of 17 bases. Germline-derived CDR1 and CDR2 are LGHDT and YNNKEL (reference sequence). CDR3 DNA sequence: TGTGCCAACAGGGCGGACAGCCTAAACTATGGCTACACCTTC. Protein sequence: CANRADSLNYGYTF.

This chain uses TRBV19 with TRBJ2-2, with 10 bases aligning to TRBD1. Germline V gives CDR1 LNHDA, CDR2 SQIVND (reference sequence). The V and J ends lost 4 bases and 7 bases, in that order; junction bases with no gene match: 3. The CDR3 is 14 residues long. CDR3 DNA sequence: TGTGCCAGTAGTAGACAGGGGGCAGACGGGGAGCTGTTTTTT. Translated: CASSRQGADGELFF.

The rearrangement uses TRBV24-1 and TRBJ2-3; 9 nucleotides match TRBD1. V lost 3 bases, J lost 6 bases, and 15 bases stayed unmatched. The CDR3 contains 18 residues. Germline V gene data show CDR1 as KGHDR and CDR2 as SFDVKD. In nucleotides, the CDR3 is TGTGCCACCAGTGATAACCGGGACAGGGTCTTGGGGGCGGATACGCAGTATTTT. Its protein is CATSDNRDRVLGADTQYF.

V is TRBV5-1 and J is TRBJ1-5; D unclear. V was shortened by 3 bases and J by 4 bases, with 11 bases between the two germline ends. Germline V CDR1 and CDR2: SGHRS, YFSETQ. The CDR3 extends over 14 amino acids. The CDR3 nucleotides are TGCGCCAGCAGCTCCGACGGGTTGAATCAGCCCCAGCATTTT. Translated, it gives CASSSDGLNQPQHF.

The V call is TRBV5-4, the J call TRBJ2-3, with 7 bases that match TRBD1. The CDR3 is 17 amino acids. V was pared by 1 base and J by 6 bases, with 14 bases of the junction left unmatched. Germline V gives CDR1 SGHNT, CDR2 YYREEE (reference sequence). The CDR3, as DNA: TGTGCCAGCAGCTTGCCACCGACAGGGTCCAGGGGGGATACGCAGTATTTT. This codes for CASSLPPTGSRGDTQYF.

This chain uses TRBV6-1 with TRBJ2-2, with 7 bases matching TRBD2. CDR1 and CDR2 from the germline V gene are MNHNS and SASEGT. The CDR3 covers 17 residues. With 4 bases clipped from V and 6 bases from J, the junction kept 14 bases outside the gene matches. The CDR3 loop reads CASSGYSGIRSAGELFF. The CDR3, as DNA: TGTGCCAGCAGTGGTTACAGCGGGATCCGAAGCGCCGGGGAGCTGTTTTTT.

The DNA for the CDR3 is TGTGCCAGTAGTACCCTGGGCAGGCTGACAGTTTCACACACAGATACGCAGTATTTT. Encoded protein: CASSTLGRLTVSHTDTQYF. The chain has TRBV19 and TRBJ2-3, with D maybe TRBD1 (5 bases). The V and J ends lost 4 bases and 2 bases respectively, with 25 bases between them. The CDR3 has 19 residues. The germline gives CDR1 LNHDA, CDR2 SQIVND (reference sequence).

The rearrangement joins TRBV27 to TRBJ1-1; the D gene is possibly TRBD1 (6 bases). The CDR3 runs 15 residues. Looked up from germline, CDR1 is MNHEY and CDR2 is SMNVEV (reference sequence). V was shortened by 3 bases and J by 1 base, with 12 bases between the two germline ends. CDR3 nucleotide sequence: TGTGCCAGCAGTTTCGGGGGGGCGGCGAACACTGAAGCTTTCTTT. Amino acids: CASSFGGAANTEAFF.

V usage is TRBV18 and J usage is TRBJ1-2; D is ambiguous. The CDR3 totals 12 residues. With 3 bases removed from V and 10 bases from J, the gap between germline ends came to 12 bases. CDR1 is KGHSH and CDR2 is LQKENI in the germline V gene. The CDR3 reads CASSPVALDYTF. CDR3 coding DNA: TGTGCCAGCTCACCGGTGGCGCTTGACTACACCTTC.

The chain links TRBV11-1 to TRBJ1-4, with TRBD1 matching 8 bases. The length of the CDR3 is 14 residues. Germline lookup yields CDR1 SGHAT and CDR2 FQDESV (reference sequence). V was clipped by 5 bases and J by 10 bases; unmatched bases: 9. The CDR3 region has the DNA TGTGCCAGCAGCGCTCCGGGACAGGCGGGAAAACTGTTTTTT. It yields the protein CASSAPGQAGKLFF.

V is TRBV10-3 and J is TRBJ2-1; possibly TRBD1 or TRBD2 for D (5 bases each). Looked up from germline, CDR1 is ENHRY and CDR2 is SYGVKD. Between the trimmed V and J ends, which lost 6 bases and 8 bases, there was a span of 14 bases. The CDR3 is 13 amino acids. DNA for the CDR3: TGTGCCATCAGCCTGGGGGATTTTTATGAGCAGTTCTTC. Protein: CAISLGDFYEQFF.

V gene TRBV13 combines with J gene TRBJ1-5; D not resolved. Trimming shortened V by 2 bases and J by 6 bases, and 5 bases separated the two germline ends. CDR3 length equals 12 residues. The germline V gene has CDR1 PRHDT and CDR2 FYEKMQ (reference sequence). This chain's CDR3 is CASSLRGQPQHF. DNA of the CDR3: TGTGCCAGCAGCTTACGTGGTCAGCCCCAGCATTTT. The complete variable domain, with remaining parts taken from reference TRBV13 and TRBJ1-5, reads AAGVIQSPRHLIKEKRETATLKCYPIPRHDTVYWYQQGPGQDPQFLISFYEKMQSDKGSIPDRFSAQQFSDYHSELNMSSLELGDSALYFCASSLRGQPQHFGDGTRLSIL.

CDR3 region: CASSMGQGEAFF. The CDR3 DNA follows: TGTGCCAGTAGTATGGGGCAGGGTGAAGCTTTCTTT. The rearrangement uses TRBV19 and TRBJ1-1, with D tentatively TRBD1 (5 bases). CDR3 length: 12 residues. Trimming left V 3 bases short and J 7 bases short, with 9 bases between. Germline V gene data show CDR1 as LNHDA and CDR2 as SQIVND (reference sequence).

This rearrangement joins TRBV30 to TRBJ1-2; D is unclear. Germline CDR1 is GTSNPN and CDR2 is SVGIG (reference sequence). V lost 2 bases and J lost 1, with 20 bases in between. CDR3 size: 17 residues. The CDR3 sequence is CAWSPGSVPLGNYGYTF. CDR3 sequence (DNA): TGTGCCTGGAGTCCCGGGTCGGTACCGCTCGGTAACTATGGCTACACCTTC.

This clone was observed once. The rearrangement links TRBV4-1 to TRBJ2-3, with 14 bases that match TRBD2. The germline CDR1 and CDR2 sequences are MGHRA and YSYEKL. With V trimmed by 0 bases and J by 3 bases, 11 bases remained unmatched. The CDR3 is 20 amino acids. The chain's CDR3 is CASSQEDGTGLAGETDTQYF. The CDR3 DNA sequence: TGCGCCAGCAGCCAAGAAGACGGGACGGGACTAGCGGGAGAAACAGATACGCAGTATTTT.

This clone appeared once. The junction shows a germline mismatch at one end, possibly a read error. This rearrangement joins TRBV5-1 to TRBJ2-7, with D tentatively TRBD1 (6 bases). Germline V gene lookup returns CDR1 SGHRS and CDR2 YFSETQ. The CDR3 loop spans 14 amino acids. This CDR3 reads CASSFTGPSDEQYF. The CDR3 nucleotides are TGCGCCAGCAGCTTCACAGGGCCCTCCGACGAGCAGTACTTC. Full variable domain (remainder filled in from reference TRBV5-1 and TRBJ2-7): KAGVTQTPRYLIKTRGQQVTLSCSPISGHRSVSWYQQTPGQGLQFLFEYFSETQRNKGNFPGRFSGRQFSNSRSEMNVSTLELGDSALYLCASSFTGPSDEQYFGPGTRLTVT.

V is TRBV7-8 and J is TRBJ2-5, with 10 bases identical to TRBD1. This CDR3 is 15 amino acids long. Germline CDR1 reads SGHVS; CDR2 reads FQNEAQ. J gave up 5 bases and V 3 bases, and 6 bases lay outside the gene matches. The CDR3 reads CASSFSGQGLETQYF. Written as DNA, the CDR3 is TGTGCCAGCAGCTTCTCGGGACAGGGGTTGGAGACCCAGTACTTC.

The chain joins TRBV7-9 to TRBJ1-5, with 11 nucleotides matching TRBD1. Germline V gene data show CDR1 as SEHNR and CDR2 as FQNEAQ (reference sequence). CDR3 length: 14 amino acids. Trimming took 5 bases from V and 5 from J; bases not matched to a gene: 2. CDR3 nucleotides: TGTGCCAGCAGCCCGGGACAGGGGGATCAGCCCCAGCATTTT. It encodes CASSPGQGDQPQHF.